The source of this T cell receptor (beta chain) is a study of CD8+CD57+ T cells in acquired aplastic anemia. Concerning this clonotype itself: Its antigen remains unidentified.

Those patients picked for sequencing had displayed CD8+CD57+ cell expansion on flow cytometry. This CDR3 has 12 residues. Germline CDR1 and CDR2: SQVTM and ANQGSEA. Investigators profiled TCR beta VDJ and CDR3 from genomic DNA template. TCRdb analysed the reads with MiXCR anew, one entry per CDR3 protein. The profile covers some 140,000 distinct CDR3 sequences, with about 54% appearing a single time and 12% taken by the ten largest. Points from the study as a whole: Between the patient and control groups, CD8+ Simpson's diversity did not differ significantly.

This chain connects TRBV29-1 to TRBJ2-7; 7 bases map to TRBD2. Near its end, the DNA agrees better with TRBJ2-5, so the J call may be wrong. The TCR sequence derives from a human donor with aplastic anemia. Material: sorted CD4+, CD8+, or CD8+CD57+ T cells (not recorded which) from PBMCs. The CDR3 spells CSVGGGGETQYF. The CDR3 DNA follows: TGCAGCGTTGGGGGCGGGGGAGAGACCCAGTACTTC.